Listed below are T cell receptor beta chains from one sample, sequenced in a study of PD-L1 blockade in urothelial cancer. TCRdb keeps only in-frame clones here, not all; method: immunoSEQ multiplex PCR. The sample comprises tens of thousands of clones, about 85% of which are singletons, and around 5% rests with the top ten. Specimen: PBMCs, collected around atezolizumab (anti-PD-L1) treatment. Receptors originate from a woman aged 70-85 years with urothelial cancer. CDR3s include the opening cysteine and the closing phenylalanine or tryptophan. A D gene is named only where the DNA matches it firmly. Part of the rows lack a size; the others show once, few, many or a class for expanded clones.

d_gene	v_gene	abundance	j_gene	CDR3aa	CDR3nt
NA	TRBV2	NA	TRBJ1-2	CASRYTGLDGYTF	TGTGCCAGCAGGTATACAGGGTTGGATGGCTACACCTTC
TRBD1	TRBV4-2	few	TRBJ1-4	CASSQHEDRGNEKLFF	TGTGCCAGCAGCCAACACGAGGACAGGGGGAATGAAAAACTGTTTTTT
TRBD2	TRBV29-1	NA	TRBJ2-1	CSVTSGVAGEQFF	TGCAGCGTGACTAGCGGGGTTGCCGGTGAGCAGTTCTTC
TRBD1	TRBV9	NA	TRBJ2-7	CASSATGTGGDEQYF	TGTGCCAGCAGTGCTACCGGGACAGGGGGCGACGAGCAGTACTTC
NA	TRBV27	NA	TRBJ2-3	CASSLNPSRGDTQYF	TGTGCCAGCAGTCTCAACCCCTCTAGGGGAGATACGCAGTATTTT
NA	TRBV29-1	NA	TRBJ2-7	CSVAGQLNYEQYF	TGCAGCGTTGCTGGACAGCTAAACTACGAGCAGTACTTC
NA	TRBV10-2	once	TRBJ2-1	CASREDISSYNEQFF	TGCGCCAGCAGAGAGGACATAAGCTCCTACAATGAGCAGTTCTTC
TRBD1	TRBV4-1	NA	TRBJ1-2	CASSPSSQGLTYGYTF	TGCGCCAGCAGCCCATCCTCACAGGGGCTCACCTATGGCTACACCTTC
TRBD2	TRBV6-1	NA	TRBJ2-7	CASSASGRRYEQYF	TGTGCCAGCAGTGCTAGCGGGAGAAGGTACGAGCAGTACTTC
NA	TRBV9	NA	TRBJ2-7	CASSSSYEQYF	TGTGCCAGCAGCTCCAGCTACGAGCAGTACTTC
NA	TRBV7-9	NA	TRBJ2-5	CASSPPFGTEETQYF	TGTGCCAGCAGCCCTCCTTTTGGGACTGAAGAGACCCAGTACTTC
TRBD2	TRBV27	once	TRBJ2-7	CASSWGTSGYEQYF	TGTGCCAGCAGTTGGGGGACTAGCGGCTACGAGCAGTACTTC
NA	TRBV5-4	NA	TRBJ2-1	CASSLAPGFFGSYNEQFF	TGTGCCAGCAGCTTGGCCCCAGGTTTCTTCGGATCCTACAATGAGCAGTTCTTC
NA	TRBV5-1	once	TRBJ2-2	CASSLAEANTGELFF	TGCGCCAGCAGCTTGGCGGAGGCGAACACCGGGGAGCTGTTTTTT
TRBD2	TRBV5-1	NA	TRBJ2-7	CASSLLAGEVNEQYF	TGCGCCAGCAGCTTATTAGCGGGAGAGGTCAACGAGCAGTACTTC
TRBD1	TRBV5-1	NA	TRBJ2-2	CASSLDRQGLANTGELFF	TGCGCCAGCAGCTTGGACCGACAGGGCCTCGCGAACACCGGGGAGCTGTTTTTT
TRBD2	TRBV10-2	once	TRBJ2-5	CASSISGTWAQYF	TGCGCCAGCAGTATTAGCGGGACCTGGGCCCAGTACTTC
NA	TRBV5-4	NA	TRBJ2-4	CASSFVPGDIQYF	TGTGCCAGCAGCTTTGTCCCCGGGGACATTCAGTACTTC
TRBD2	TRBV5-6	NA	TRBJ2-1	CASSLTSGWKDEQFF	TGTGCCAGCAGCTTAACTAGCGGGTGGAAAGATGAGCAGTTCTTC
TRBD1	TRBV5-1	NA	TRBJ1-1	CASSGTGYHTEAFF	TGCGCCAGCAGCGGGACAGGGTATCACACTGAAGCTTTCTTT
NA	TRBV5-1	NA	TRBJ2-7	CASSTGGDSYEQYF	TGCGCCAGCAGCACGGGGGGCGACAGCTACGAGCAGTACTTC
NA	TRBV11-2	NA	TRBJ2-7	CASSRLTGNSYEQYF	TGTGCCAGCAGCCGACTCACAGGGAACTCCTACGAGCAGTACTTC
NA	TRBV27	NA	TRBJ1-2	CASTSGTANYGYTF	TGTGCCAGCACCTCGGGTACCGCTAACTATGGCTACACCTTC
NA	TRBV5-1	NA	TRBJ2-7	CASGPGGGRSYEQYF	TGCGCCAGCGGCCCAGGGGGCGGGAGAAGCTACGAGCAGTACTTC
NA	TRBV7-9	once	TRBJ1-2	CASSLGSSIYGYTF	TGTGCCAGCAGCTTAGGGAGCAGCATCTATGGCTACACCTTC
NA	TRBV2	NA	TRBJ2-7	CASSSSPLGGYEQYF	TGTGCCAGCAGCTCTAGTCCCCTAGGAGGGTACGAGCAGTACTTC
TRBD1	TRBV19	NA	TRBJ2-1	CASSLFAGGSYNEQFF	TGTGCCAGTAGTCTGTTTGCAGGGGGAAGTTACAATGAGCAGTTCTTC
NA	TRBV28	NA	TRBJ1-1	CASSLLFGEASAEAFF	TGTGCCAGCAGTCTTTTATTCGGGGAGGCATCGGCTGAAGCTTTCTTT
NA	TRBV6-6	NA	TRBJ1-1	CASSPPGLEAFF	TGTGCCAGCAGTCCCCCAGGACTTGAAGCTTTCTTT
NA	TRBV5-5	NA	TRBJ2-3	CASSPAGFGTDTQYF	TGTGCCAGCAGCCCTGCGGGATTCGGCACAGATACGCAGTATTTT
TRBD1	TRBV4-3	NA	TRBJ1-6	CASATGGTGNSPLHF	TGCGCCAGCGCGACAGGGGGCACGGGTAATTCACCCCTCCACTTT
NA	TRBV19	once	TRBJ1-6	CASSRQINSPLHF	TGTGCCAGTAGTCGACAGATAAATTCACCCCTCCACTTT
TRBD2	TRBV29-1	NA	TRBJ2-1	CSGLAGENEQFF	TGCAGCGGACTAGCGGGAGAAAATGAGCAGTTCTTC
TRBD1	TRBV7-2	NA	TRBJ2-1	CASSPDRGRDEQFF	TGTGCCAGCAGCCCGGACAGGGGGCGGGATGAGCAGTTCTTC
TRBD2	TRBV5-4	once	TRBJ2-5	CASSPGLAGQETQYF	TGTGCCAGCAGCCCCGGACTAGCGGGACAAGAGACCCAGTACTTC
TRBD1	TRBV4-3	NA	TRBJ2-7	CASSQLTGSYEQYF	TGCGCCAGCAGCCAATTGACAGGGTCCTACGAGCAGTACTTC
NA	TRBV27	once	TRBJ1-1	CASRKGLTNTEAFF	TGTGCCAGCCGAAAGGGACTTACGAACACTGAAGCTTTCTTT
NA	TRBV18	once	TRBJ1-2	CASSPVNGRGINGYTF	TGTGCCAGCTCACCAGTTAATGGAAGAGGCATCAATGGCTACACCTTC
NA	TRBV13	NA	TRBJ2-3	CASSSALGLQETDTQYF	TGTGCCAGCAGCTCGGCACTCGGACTACAGGAAACAGATACGCAGTATTTT